This T cell receptor beta chain was documented in a study of CD8+ T cells in alopecia areata. Across the whole study: Those patients who were treated received oral tofacitinib, which was given at 5 to 10 mg twice daily for moderate-to-severe alopecia areata. Study outcomes and limitations: Compared with mice, patients displayed less clear TCR sharing, possibly for HLA-related reasons. In scalp samples, resident alphabeta T cells of normal skin are also sequenced.

Of note for this clone: As yet, its antigen is unknown.

cDNA prepared by RNA extraction and subsequent reverse transcription served as the template for sequencing. Profiled with immunoSEQ multiplex PCR; TCRdb holds only in-frame clones, not every one. The repertoire holds about 150,000 clones, with around half as singletons. Germline-derived CDR1 and CDR2 are SSHAT and FNYEAQ (reference sequence). The CDR3 length is 16 residues. V was pared by 1 base and J by 1 base, with 4 bases of the junction left unmatched. Those with alopecia areata gave lesional scalp punch biopsies and peripheral blood. This receptor was obtained from a human donor with alopecia areata. The input for sequencing was CD8+ T cells sorted from blood, taken at week 0. This chain uses TRBV7-7 with TRBJ2-3, with 8 nucleotides matching TRBD1. The CDR3 nucleotides are TGTGCCAGCAGCTTAGGCCAGGGGGCAGGCACAGATACGCAGTATTTT. Translating it yields CASSLGQGAGTDTQYF.